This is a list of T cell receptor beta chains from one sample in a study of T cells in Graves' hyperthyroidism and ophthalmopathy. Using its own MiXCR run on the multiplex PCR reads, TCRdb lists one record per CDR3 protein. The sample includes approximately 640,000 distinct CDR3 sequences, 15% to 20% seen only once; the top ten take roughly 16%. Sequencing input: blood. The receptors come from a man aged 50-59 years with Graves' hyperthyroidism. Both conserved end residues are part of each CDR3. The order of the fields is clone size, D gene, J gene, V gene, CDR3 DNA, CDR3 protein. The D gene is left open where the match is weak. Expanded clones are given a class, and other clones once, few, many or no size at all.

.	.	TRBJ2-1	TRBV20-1	TGCAGTGCTAGAGATTGGGACTTATCCTACAATGAGCAGTTCTTC	CSARDWDLSYNEQFF
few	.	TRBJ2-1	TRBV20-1	TGCAGTGCTACCCATCCGGACAATAACAATGAGCAGTTCTTC	CSATHPDNNNEQFF
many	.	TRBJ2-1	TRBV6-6	TGTGCCAGCAGTTACACGCCTAGCAATGAGCAGTTCTTC	CASSYTPSNEQFF
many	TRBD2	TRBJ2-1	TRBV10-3	TGTGCCACCGCACCCCGGGGGACTAGCGGCCACAATGAGCAGTTCTTC	CATAPRGTSGHNEQFF
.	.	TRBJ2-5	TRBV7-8	TGTGCCAGCAAAGGGGACGGCAAAGAGACCCAGTACTTC	CASKGDGKETQYF
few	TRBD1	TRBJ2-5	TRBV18	TGTGCCAGCTCACCAACTACTTCGACAGGGTCCGGAGAGACCCAGTACTTC	CASSPTTSTGSGETQYF
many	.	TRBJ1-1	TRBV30	TGTGCCTGGACCGGATCTCCGGGCCCTGAAGCTTTCTTT	CAWTGSPGPEAFF
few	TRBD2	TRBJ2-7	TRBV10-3	TGTGCCATCAGTTCGAAAATGGGTAGCGGGAGGATCGAGCAGTACTTC	CAISSKMGSGRIEQYF
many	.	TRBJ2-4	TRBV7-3	TGTGCCAGCAGCTTGAGTGGGGCCAAAAACATTCAGTACTTC	CASSLSGAKNIQYF
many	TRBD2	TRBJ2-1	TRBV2	TGTGCCAGCAGCGTTAGCGGGAGGGCCGACAATGAGCAGTTCTTC	CASSVSGRADNEQFF
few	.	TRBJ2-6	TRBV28	TGTGCCAGCAGCTCCTTGAGGACTGGGGCCAACGTCCTGACTTTC	CASSSLRTGANVLTF
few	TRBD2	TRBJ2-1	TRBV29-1	TGCAGCGTTGATTTGGGCGGGAGGGCCGCTGAGCAGTTCTTC	CSVDLGGRAAEQFF
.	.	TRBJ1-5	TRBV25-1	TGTGCCAGCAGTGATGCGAGAAGCAATCAGCCCCAGCATTTT	CASSDARSNQPQHF
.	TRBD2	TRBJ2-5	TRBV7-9	TGTGCCAGCAGCCTCACGGGAGGGCCCCATGAAGAGACCCAGTACTTC	CASSLTGGPHEETQYF
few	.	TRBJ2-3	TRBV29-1	TGCAGCGTTGGGGGTCACGGGGAGCTCACAGATACGCAGTATTTT	CSVGGHGELTDTQYF
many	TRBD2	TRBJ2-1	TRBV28	TGTGCCAGCAGCCCAAAGGGAGCGGGAGGTTACAATGAGCAGTTCTTC	CASSPKGAGGYNEQFF
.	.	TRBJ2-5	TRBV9	TGTGCCAGCAATCGACCTGGGGGAGAGACCCAGTACTTC	CASNRPGGETQYF
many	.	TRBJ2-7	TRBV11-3	TGTGCCAGCACCTTCGATAGAAGCTCCTACGAGCAGTACTTC	CASTFDRSSYEQYF
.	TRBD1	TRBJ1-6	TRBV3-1	TGTGCCAGCAGCCGGGGGACAGGGAGATTTTCACCCCTCCACTTT	CASSRGTGRFSPLHF
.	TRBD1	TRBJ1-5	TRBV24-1	TGTGCCACCAGTTCAACAGGGGGCGCGGGTCAGCCCCAGCATTTT	CATSSTGGAGQPQHF
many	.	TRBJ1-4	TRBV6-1	TGTGCCAGCAGCAGGGAGGTAGAGGAAAAACTGTTTTTT	CASSREVEEKLFF
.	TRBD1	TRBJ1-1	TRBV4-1	TGCGCCAGCAGCCAGAAAGGACAGGGGAACACTGAAGCTTTCTTT	CASSQKGQGNTEAFF
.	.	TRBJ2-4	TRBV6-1	TGTGCCAGCAGCCAGAGCTCCGGAGTGGGCAAAAACATTCAGTACTTC	CASSQSSGVGKNIQYF
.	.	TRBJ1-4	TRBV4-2	TGTGCCAGCAGCCAAGGGTTTTATGAGGAGGGAGAAAAACTGTTTTTT	CASSQGFYEEGEKLFF
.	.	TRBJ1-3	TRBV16	TGTGCCAGCAGCCCGACAAGCTCTGGAAACACCATATATTTT	CASSPTSSGNTIYF
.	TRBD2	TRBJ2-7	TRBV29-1	TGCAGCGTTGAGGTGACTAGCGGAATAACCTACGAGCAGTACTTC	CSVEVTSGITYEQYF
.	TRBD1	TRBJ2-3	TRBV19	TGTGCCAGTAAAAAGACAGGGGGCTCGTCAGATACGCAGTATTTT	CASKKTGGSSDTQYF
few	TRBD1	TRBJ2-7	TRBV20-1	TGCAGTGCTAGACCGACAGGGTATGACGAGCAGTACTTC	CSARPTGYDEQYF
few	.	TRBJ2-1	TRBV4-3	TGCGCCAGCAGCCAAGTGGGCGGTGGGAATGAGCAGTTCTTC	CASSQVGGGNEQFF
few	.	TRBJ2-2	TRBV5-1	TGCGCCAGCACGATGGGCGGGGACACCGGGGAGCTGTTTTTT	CASTMGGDTGELFF
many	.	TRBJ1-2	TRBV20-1	TGCAGTGCTCGCCCCGGGGGGGCGCGTGGCTACACCTTC	CSARPGGARGYTF